This is a list of T cell receptor beta chains from one sample in a study of blood T cell repertoires in COVID-19. Some clones are missing from TCRdb's copy, which holds only in-frame ones; the method was immunoSEQ multiplex PCR. The data contain 100,000 to 150,000 clones, around 88% of them singletons. Sequenced input: peripheral blood. The receptors derive from a man older than 75 with active or convalescent COVID-19. Both conserved end residues are part of each CDR3. The D gene is left open where the match is weak. Where a row states a size, it is once, few, many or the class of an expanded clone; other rows omit it.

J gene	V gene	clone size	D gene	CDR3 DNA	CDR3 protein
TRBJ2-7	TRBV7-2	NA	NA	TGTGCCAGCAGCCTACAGGTTCTACGAGACCAGTACTTC	CASSLQVLRDQYF
TRBJ2-7	TRBV10-1	NA	NA	TGCGCCTGGGCCTCAGGGGGGATTCCCTACGAGCAGTACTTC	CAWASGGIPYEQYF
TRBJ2-2	TRBV28	NA	NA	TGTGCCAGCAGTTTGGGGCCGGCAGGGCCCGGGGAGCTGTTTTTT	CASSLGPAGPGELFF
TRBJ1-2	TRBV27	NA	NA	TGTGCCAGCAGACAGGCTAACTATGGCTACACCTTC	CASRQANYGYTF
TRBJ1-3	TRBV7-3	NA	NA	TGTGCCAGCAGCCTTTACTCTGGAAACACCATATATTTT	CASSLYSGNTIYF
TRBJ2-7	TRBV7-6	few	TRBD2	TGTGCCAGCAGCTTAGGGCAGGGAGGGTACGAGCAGTACTTC	CASSLGQGGYEQYF
TRBJ1-2	TRBV28	NA	NA	TGTGCCAGCAGTTTATTGGTCCGGGTTAACTATGGCTACACCTTC	CASSLLVRVNYGYTF
TRBJ2-3	TRBV7-2	NA	NA	TGTGCCAGCAGCTCGGTGGGCAGGGGAGGCACAGATACGCAGTATTTT	CASSSVGRGGTDTQYF
TRBJ2-1	TRBV5-6	NA	NA	TGTGCCAGCAGCGCGGGGACCTCCTCCTACAATGAGCAGTTCTTC	CASSAGTSSYNEQFF
TRBJ1-1	TRBV11-2	NA	NA	TGTGCCAGCAGCTTAGGCAGGGCCAACACTGAAGCTTTCTTT	CASSLGRANTEAFF
TRBJ1-2	TRBV28	NA	NA	TGTGCCAGCACCCCCCCGGGACATCAGAACTATGGCTACACCTTC	CASTPPGHQNYGYTF
TRBJ2-1	TRBV7-2	few	NA	TGTGCCAGCAGCTGGGGGATGACAGGCAATGAGCAGTTCTTC	CASSWGMTGNEQFF
TRBJ1-6	TRBV18	NA	NA	TGTGCCAGCTCACCACCGGGTGGTAGCTCACCCCTCCACTTT	CASSPPGGSSPLHF
TRBJ1-1	TRBV28	NA	TRBD1	TGTGCCAGCAGTAGCCGGGACAGGGGTCCAGGAACTGAAGCTTTCTTT	CASSSRDRGPGTEAFF
TRBJ2-2	TRBV24-1	NA	TRBD1	TGTGCCACCAGTGACCCGGGACAGGGATACCCCGGGGAGCTGTTTTTT	CATSDPGQGYPGELFF
TRBJ2-5	TRBV7-8	few	TRBD2	TGTGCCAGCAGCTTAGACCAGCGGGGGGGCTGGGAGACCCAGTACTTC	CASSLDQRGGWETQYF
TRBJ2-2	TRBV2	NA	TRBD2	TGTGCCAGCAGCCTCAGGACTAGCTCGAACACCGGGGAGCTGTTTTTT	CASSLRTSSNTGELFF
TRBJ2-5	TRBV5-8	NA	TRBD2	TGTGCCAGCAGCTTTGGACTAGCAGAGACCCAGTACTTC	CASSFGLAETQYF
TRBJ1-3	TRBV9	NA	NA	TGTGCCAGCAGCGTAGCCGGGTCCGGTGGAAACACCATATATTTT	CASSVAGSGGNTIYF
TRBJ1-5	TRBV28	NA	NA	TGTGCCAGCAGTTTGTTGAGTCAGCCCCAGCATTTT	CASSLLSQPQHF
TRBJ2-5	TRBV30	NA	NA	TGTGCCTGGAGTGGGCTGGAGACCCAGTACTTC	CAWSGLETQYF
TRBJ1-4	TRBV15	NA	TRBD1	TGTGCCACCAGCAGACAGGGGGCCCTCGCAACTAATGAAAAACTGTTTTTT	CATSRQGALATNEKLFF
TRBJ1-3	TRBV28	NA	TRBD1	TGTGCCAGCAGTTTATGGCCCCGGGACAGCTCTGGAAACACCATATATTTT	CASSLWPRDSSGNTIYF
TRBJ2-5	TRBV27	NA	NA	TGTGCCAGCAGTGCGGGAGAGACCCAGTACTTC	CASSAGETQYF
TRBJ2-1	TRBV5-8	NA	TRBD1	TGTGCCAGCAGTGATAGACAGGGTCCAGGTTACGGGAATGAGCAGTTCTTC	CASSDRQGPGYGNEQFF
TRBJ2-5	TRBV5-1	NA	NA	TGCGCCAGCAGCGACGCAGGGTTTATGGAGACCCAGTACTTC	CASSDAGFMETQYF
TRBJ1-5	TRBV5-1	NA	TRBD1	TGCGCCAGCAGCAAGGGGACAGGGGGCAATCAGCCCCAGCATTTT	CASSKGTGGNQPQHF
TRBJ2-1	TRBV10-3	NA	TRBD1	TGTGCCATCAGTGATACCGGGACAGGGCTCAATGAGCAGTTCTTC	CAISDTGTGLNEQFF
TRBJ2-7	TRBV4-1	NA	TRBD1	TGCGCCAGCAGCCCCTCAGGGGGTTTCTACGAGCAGTACTTC	CASSPSGGFYEQYF
TRBJ2-3	TRBV3-1/TRBV3-2	NA	NA	TGTGCCAGCAGCCAAGACGGGGTAAAGAAAATTAGCACAGATACGCAGTATTTT	CASSQDGVKKISTDTQYF
TRBJ1-6	TRBV27	NA	TRBD1	TGTGCCAGCAGTTCCATAATAACAGGGGGCATAAACTCACCCCTCCACTTT	CASSSIITGGINSPLHF
TRBJ2-5	TRBV27	NA	TRBD2	TGTGCCAGCAGTCCACTCCCTAGCGGGCCCAAAGAGACCCAGTACTTC	CASSPLPSGPKETQYF
TRBJ1-1	TRBV12-3/TRBV12-4	NA	NA	TGTGCCAGCAGCTTGGATCGGGGTAGGGAAGCTTTCTTT	CASSLDRGREAFF
TRBJ1-2	TRBV19	NA	NA	TGTGCCAGTAGGTTAATGAGGCCGTCATATGGCTACACCTTC	CASRLMRPSYGYTF
TRBJ2-7	TRBV15	NA	NA	TGTGCCACCAGCCCCAGACAGGACCTCTACGAGCAGTACTTC	CATSPRQDLYEQYF
TRBJ1-1	TRBV4-3	NA	NA	TGCGCCAGCAGCCAGGATTCAGCCGGGTCTGAAGCTTTCTTT	CASSQDSAGSEAFF
TRBJ1-6	TRBV6-1	NA	NA	TGTGCCAGCAGTGACAGGATTGTAAGTTCACCCCTCCACTTT	CASSDRIVSSPLHF
TRBJ2-3	TRBV6-2/TRBV6-3	NA	NA	TGTGCCAGCAGTAACAGGGATACGCAGTATTTT	CASSNRDTQYF
TRBJ1-2	TRBV4-1	NA	NA	TGCGCCAGCAGCCAAGATCTCAAATCAGCTAACTATGGCTACACCTTC	CASSQDLKSANYGYTF
TRBJ2-7	TRBV11-2	NA	NA	TGTGCCAGCAGCTTGAACAGGCTTGCCTACGAGCAGTACTTC	CASSLNRLAYEQYF
TRBJ2-1	TRBV30	NA	NA	TGTGCCTGGAAAAGCCTAGGAGGAGTCAATGAGCAGTTCTTC	CAWKSLGGVNEQFF
TRBJ1-2	TRBV6-5	once	TRBD1	TGTGCCACGGATCCAGACAGGGCCAGGTATGGCTACACCTTC	CATDPDRARYGYTF
TRBJ1-1	TRBV6-4	few	TRBD1	TGTGCCAGCAGGACACAGGGGGCCAGCACTGAAGCTTTCTTT	CASRTQGASTEAFF
TRBJ1-1	TRBV3-1/TRBV3-2	NA	TRBD1	TGTGCCAGCAGCCAGGGACAGACGCCGAACACTGAAGCTTTCTTT	CASSQGQTPNTEAFF
TRBJ1-6	TRBV5-6	NA	NA	TGTGCCAGCAGCTTGGCCGCGAATTCACCCCTCCACTTT	CASSLAANSPLHF
TRBJ2-5	TRBV7-2	NA	TRBD2	TGTGCCAGCAGCCGGACTAGCGGGGGATACGAGACCCAGTACTTC	CASSRTSGGYETQYF
TRBJ2-3	TRBV30	NA	TRBD2	TGTGCCTGGAGGGGGGCGGGGGGCATGTATTTT	CAWRGAGGMYF
TRBJ2-2	TRBV4-3	NA	NA	TGCGCCAGCAGCCAATATTCCGGGGAGCTGTTTTTT	CASSQYSGELFF
TRBJ1-4	TRBV2	NA	TRBD1	TGTGCCAGCAGTGATCCTGCCGGGACAGGGGCGCCCACTAATGAAAAACTGTTTTTT	CASSDPAGTGAPTNEKLFF
TRBJ1-1	TRBV7-2	NA	NA	TGTGCCAGCAGCTTACAGAATAGAGGAAGCGCGAACACTGAAGCTTTCTTT	CASSLQNRGSANTEAFF
TRBJ1-5	TRBV19	once	NA	TGTGCCAGTACCCCCGGGGGGGCCGGGACGCCCCAGCATTTT	CASTPGGAGTPQHF
TRBJ2-7	TRBV3-1/TRBV3-2	NA	NA	TGTGCCAGCAGCCAGCCGGGTACCTCCCACGAGCAGTACTTC	CASSQPGTSHEQYF
TRBJ1-6	TRBV5-1	NA	TRBD1	TGCGCCAGCAGCGAGACAGGGAGTCCCCTCCACTTT	CASSETGSPLHF
TRBJ1-6	TRBV28	once	NA	TGTGCGGCGGGGAGAGTGGATTCACCCCTCCACTTT	CAAGRVDSPLHF
TRBJ2-7	TRBV5-1	NA	NA	TGCGCCAGCAGCTTGGGCTCGAGCTCCTACGAGCAGTACTTC	CASSLGSSSYEQYF
TRBJ2-3	TRBV2	NA	TRBD2	TGTGCCAGCAGACTGGGGAGCGGGGGTACAGATACGCAGTATTTT	CASRLGSGGTDTQYF
TRBJ1-6	TRBV3-1/TRBV3-2	NA	NA	TGTGCCAGCAGCCCGCGTTTGAATTCACCCCTCCACTTT	CASSPRLNSPLHF
TRBJ2-3	TRBV7-8	few	TRBD2	TGTGCCAGCAGCTTGAGCGGGGCGAACGCGTTTAGCACAGATACGCAGTATTTT	CASSLSGANAFSTDTQYF
TRBJ1-1	TRBV5-1	NA	NA	TGCGCCAGCAGCTTGGACAGGATGAACACTGAAGCTTTCTTT	CASSLDRMNTEAFF